This T cell receptor (beta chain) was retrieved from a study of blood T cell repertoires in COVID-19. Study-level background: The United States, Italy and Spain provided the acute and convalescent COVID-19 samples. Nucleic acid was either cDNA or gDNA, and it came from T cells, B-cell-depleted T cells, or PBMCs.

Authors' methods: Nucleated cell counts were estimated from reference gene primer amplification. Profiling relied on immunoSEQ multiplex PCR, and the TCRdb table lists in-frame clones only, not all of them. V and J calls and clone size follow that table, whereas D and trimming were derived from the DNA. The sample lists about 110,000 clones; over 80% were seen once. The CDR3 sequence is 16 residues long. Germline CDR1 reads SNHLY; CDR2 reads FYNNEI. The junction had 12 bases not matched to a gene; V was cut back by 6 bases and J by 4 bases. Sequences were obtained from peripheral blood. This receptor was taken from a woman aged 70-85 years with acute or convalescent COVID-19. The chain couples TRBV2 to TRBJ1-5; 7 nucleotides align to TRBD1. CDR3 sequence: CASRGGKTGNNQPQHF. DNA for the CDR3: TGTGCCAGCAGGGGGGGAAAGACAGGGAATAATCAGCCCCAGCATTTT.